The next 14 T cell receptor beta chains were all read from a single sample in a study of T cells after yellow fever vaccination. TCRdb recomputed calls from the 5' RACE reads with MiXCR, one row per CDR3 protein. The table shows roughly 140,000 distinct CDR3 sequences, with more than 6% occurring only once. The source was CD4+ T cells sorted from PBMCs, collected 5 days after the yellow fever booster vaccination. These TCRs come from a man aged 25 to 40 who received the YFV17D yellow fever vaccine.

This clonotype was detected ten times or more. The chain couples TRBV4-3 to TRBJ2-4; maybe TRBD1 (6 bases). The germline V gene encodes CDR1 LGHNA and CDR2 YSLEER. The CDR3 runs 14 residues. Trimming removed 4 bases at V and 4 bases at J, with 11 bases between. CDR3 coding DNA: TGCGCCAGCAGCCCGGACAGCAGGAAAAACATTCAGTACTTC. It is translated as CASSPDSRKNIQYF.

The chain recombines TRBV9 with TRBJ2-5; 11 bases map to TRBD2. The CDR3 has 17 residues. J was trimmed by 2 bases and V by 0 bases; bases with no gene match: 6. The V gene's germline CDR1 is SGDLS and CDR2 YYNGEE. In DNA form, the CDR3 reads TGTGCCAGCAGCGTAGGACTAGCGGGAACCGTTCAAGAGACCCAGTACTTC. It encodes CASSVGLAGTVQETQYF. Full variable domain (missing parts from reference TRBV9 and TRBJ2-5): DSGVTQTPKHLITATGQRVTLRCSPRSGDLSVYWYQQSLDQGLQFLIQYYNGEERAKGNILERFSAQQFPDLHSELNLSSLELGDSALYFCASSVGLAGTVQETQYFGPGTRLLVL.

This clonotype has ten or more counts. The V and J genes are TRBV29-1 and TRBJ2-7, with 8 bases that match TRBD2. From germline, CDR1 is SQVTM and CDR2 ANQGSEA. The CDR3 sequence is 14 residues long. With 3 bases clipped from V and 2 bases from J, the junction kept 6 bases outside the gene matches. In nucleotides, the CDR3 is TGCAGCGTTGACCGACTAGCGAGAACCTACGAGCAGTACTTC. Protein product: CSVDRLARTYEQYF.

This sequence joins TRBV7-2 and TRBJ1-6, with 10 bases matching TRBD1. This CDR3 has 14 amino acids. V lost 4 bases, J lost 10 bases, and 4 bases stayed unmatched. Looked up from germline, CDR1 is SGHTA and CDR2 is FQGNSA. This chain's CDR3 is CASSSRDRGSPLHF. CDR3 coding DNA: TGTGCCAGCAGCTCCCGGGACAGGGGCTCACCCCTCCACTTT.

Ten or more counts support this clonotype. This CDR3 reads CSADRVPFGYTF. The CDR3 region has the DNA TGCAGTGCTGACCGGGTCCCCTTTGGCTACACCTTC. V and J are TRBV20-1 and TRBJ1-2; no definite D call. From germline, CDR1 is DFQATT and CDR2 SNEGSKA (reference sequence). V gave up 5 bases and J gave up 7 bases, with 14 bases separating them. There are 12 residues in the CDR3.

This clonotype was counted ten times or more. This sequence joins TRBV15 and TRBJ2-7, with D possibly TRBD2 on 6 matching bases. The CDR3 sequence is 15 residues long. The germline V gene encodes CDR1 LNHNV and CDR2 YYDKDF (reference sequence). V was pared by 0 bases and J by 4 bases, with 13 bases between. The CDR3 DNA reads TGTGCCACCAGCAGAGATAGAGGAGGGCCGTACGAGCAGTACTTC. Its translation is CATSRDRGGPYEQYF.

This clonotype has a count of ten or more. The chain carries TRBV6-6 and TRBJ2-1; 7 positions match TRBD1. There are 13 residues in the CDR3. Trimming took 7 bases from V and 4 from J; bases not matched to a gene: 4. Germline V lookup: CDR1 MNHNY, CDR2 SVGAGI (reference sequence). This chain's CDR3 is CASNLGQYNEQFF. The CDR3 coding sequence is TGTGCCAGCAATCTGGGACAGTACAATGAGCAGTTCTTC.

This clonotype was seen ten or more times. The V and J genes are TRBV3-1 and TRBJ2-7; 7 nucleotides line up with TRBD2. Germline-derived CDR1 and CDR2 are LGHDT and YNNKEL (reference sequence). The junction had 4 bases not matched to a gene; V was cut back by 4 bases and J by 1 base. The CDR3 contains 14 residues. The CDR3 DNA follows: TGTGCCAGCAGCCTTAGCGGGTATTCCTACGAGCAGTACTTC. Its protein is CASSLSGYSYEQYF.

This clonotype was seen at least ten times. J is TRBJ2-3 and V is TRBV19, with D hard to call. V shed 6 bases and J shed 0 bases, with 4 bases lying between them. The CDR3 length is 12 residues. CDR1 and CDR2 from the germline V gene are LNHDA and SQIVND (reference sequence). The CDR3 region has the DNA TGTGCCAGTAGCGAGAGCACAGATACGCAGTATTTT. This translates into CASSESTDTQYF.

This clonotype came up many times. V usage is TRBV6-5 and J usage is TRBJ1-2, with TRBD1 matching 8 bases. There are 12 residues in the CDR3. Germline V gives CDR1 MNHEY, CDR2 SVGAGI. Trimming took 8 bases from V and 8 from J; bases not matched to a gene: 7. This CDR3 is CASRGTGGGYTF. The DNA of the CDR3 is TGTGCCAGCCGTGGGACAGGCGGGGGCTACACCTTC.

This clonotype was seen ten or more times. This chain uses TRBV7-2 with TRBJ1-1, with a tentative D call TRBD1 (5 bases). This CDR3 contains 12 residues. V gave up 5 bases and J gave up 9 bases, with 13 bases separating them. Germline V lookup: CDR1 SGHTA, CDR2 FQGNSA. CDR3: CASSTGTGKAFF. The CDR3 nucleotides are TGTGCCAGCAGCACGGGGACGGGGAAAGCTTTCTTT.

A few counts support this clonotype. CDR3 residues: CASIGYSGHYEQYF. In DNA form, the CDR3 reads TGCGCCAGCATCGGATATTCGGGTCACTACGAGCAGTACTTC. The gene calls are TRBV10-2 and TRBJ2-7; D call uncertain. Per germline, CDR1 WSHSY and CDR2 SAAADI. CDR3 length equals 14 residues. The germline V and J ends were trimmed by 7 bases and 3 bases, with 16 bases remaining between them.

This clonotype was counted at least ten times. This rearrangement joins TRBV6-1 to TRBJ2-7; 7 bases align to TRBD2. The CDR3 is made up of 14 amino acids. V shed 0 bases, J shed 6 bases, and the junction held 5 bases outside the gene matches. From germline, CDR1 is MNHNS and CDR2 SASEGT. The CDR3 loop reads CASSEAGGTGEQYF. CDR3 coding DNA: TGTGCCAGCAGTGAAGCGGGGGGGACGGGCGAGCAGTACTTC.

This clonotype occurred many times. The J gene is TRBJ2-5, the V gene TRBV15; the match to TRBD1 covers 8 bases. CDR1 is LNHNV and CDR2 is YYDKDF in the germline V gene (reference sequence). The CDR3 has 14 amino acids. With V trimmed by 1 base and J by 5 bases, 3 bases remained unmatched. The CDR3 bases are TGTGCCACCAGCAGAGGGACAGGGTTGGAGACCCAGTACTTC. As protein: CATSRGTGLETQYF.